The 5 T cell receptor beta chains in this list originate from one sample, sequenced in a study of early T cells in non-severe SARS-CoV-2 infection. TCRdb re-called the 5' RACE reads through MiXCR, storing one row per CDR3 protein. The sample shows about 55,000 distinct CDR3 sequences, about 6.1% of them seen only once. The material sequenced was whole blood, taken at baseline. These receptors were collected from an adult who was a healthcare worker with PCR-confirmed SARS-CoV-2 infection or an uninfected control (not recorded which).

CDR3 sequence: CASSFGTGDFGDTQYF. CDR3 nucleotides: TGTGCCAGCAGCTTCGGGACAGGGGATTTCGGCGATACGCAGTATTTT. The rearrangement links TRBV5-4 to TRBJ2-3; 10 bases are a match to TRBD1. Looked up from germline, CDR1 is SGHNT and CDR2 is YYREEE (reference sequence). The CDR3 is 16 amino acids. Unmatched junction bases numbered 9, after V lost 2 bases and J lost 6 bases.

This clonotype was seen at least ten times. This chain connects TRBV19 to TRBJ2-2, with a weak D call TRBD1 (5 bases). The CDR3 length is 14 residues. V lost 8 bases to trimming and J lost 0 bases, with 10 bases between them. Per the germline V gene, CDR1 is LNHDA and CDR2 is SQIVND (reference sequence). CDR3 sequence reads: CASSRASNTGELFF. In DNA, the CDR3 is TGTGCCAGTTCCAGGGCCTCGAACACCGGGGAGCTGTTTTTT.

On this clonotype: A single base separates this from a much larger clone, so it may be a read error. The chain is built from TRBV2 and TRBJ2-5; no firm D call. This CDR3 spans 13 amino acids. Germline CDR1 SNHLY, CDR2 FYNNEI. Trimming removed 4 bases from V and 4 bases from J, with 10 bases in between. The CDR3 DNA follows: TGTGCCAGCAGTGCTGACGGCCTAGAGACCCAGTACTTC. Its protein product is CASSADGLETQYF. The full variable domain, its missing parts supplied by reference TRBV2 and TRBJ2-5, is EPEVTQTPSHQVTQMGQEVILRCVPISNHLYFYWYRQILGQKVEFLVSFYNNEISEKSEIFDDQFSVERPDGSNFTLKIRSTKLEDSAMYFCASSADGLETQYFGPGTRLLVL.

There are many counts of this clonotype. J is TRBJ2-1 and V is TRBV4-1; 8 nucleotides match TRBD1. Unmatched junction bases numbered 5, after V lost 4 bases and J lost 0 bases. The germline V gene encodes CDR1 MGHRA and CDR2 YSYEKL. CDR3 length equals 16 residues. The CDR3, as DNA: TGCGCCAGCAGCCTCCAGGACAGGGTCTCCTACAATGAGCAGTTCTTC. Its protein is CASSLQDRVSYNEQFF.

The chain employs TRBV7-8 and TRBJ1-1; D is undetermined. This CDR3 has 13 residues. With 5 bases removed from V and 4 bases from J, the gap between germline ends came to 11 bases. CDR1 and CDR2 from the germline V gene are SGHVS and FQNEAQ. CDR3 coding DNA: TGTGCCAGCAGCCCAGACTTCAGCACTGAAGCTTTCTTT. As protein: CASSPDFSTEAFF.